What follows are 10 T cell receptor beta chains derived from one specimen sequenced in a study of post-analysis software for immune sequencing data. Points from the study as a whole: TRBV5-6, TRBV5-1 and TRBV20-1 were among several TRBV segments more frequent in patients than controls.

Sequencing libraries made from TCR beta cDNA carried unique molecular identifiers. MiXCR was run by TCRdb on the PCR reads, yielding one entry per CDR3 protein. Found here are some 690,000 distinct CDR3 sequences, roughly 30% of them singletons; the top ten hold approximately 0.6%. Antigens for these TCRs are unknown. Sequencing was done on a sample of blood. The origin of the receptors is a girl between 10 and 17 years old with multiple sclerosis.

This clonotype was counted ten times or more. V is TRBV7-2 and J is TRBJ2-3; D may be TRBD2 (5 bases). Between the trimmed V and J ends, which lost 11 bases and 2 bases, there was a span of 14 bases. The CDR3 consists of 13 residues. Germline CDR1 and CDR2: SGHTA and FQGNSA. The CDR3 loop reads CADGLAPTDTQYF. Here the CDR3 DNA reads TGTGCCGACGGCCTAGCCCCCACAGATACGCAGTATTTT.

This clonotype was recorded at least ten times. The chain uses TRBV20-1 and TRBJ2-3; TRBD1 matches 7 bases. V was clipped by 6 bases and J by 5 bases; unmatched bases: 14. The length of the CDR3 is 15 residues. CDR1 and CDR2 (germline): DFQATT, SNEGSKA (reference sequence). Written as DNA, the CDR3 is TGCAGTGCCCAGACCGCCACAGGGGTACAAGATACGCAGTATTTT. Its protein is CSAQTATGVQDTQYF.

This clonotype was picked up a small number of times. This chain connects TRBV19 to TRBJ2-7, with D maybe TRBD1 (5 bases). Trimming removed 4 bases from V and 1 base from J, with 11 bases in between. This CDR3 is built from 14 residues. Germline lookup yields CDR1 LNHDA and CDR2 SQIVND (reference sequence). The CDR3 sequence: CASSKPGISYEQYF. The CDR3 DNA follows: TGTGCCAGTAGTAAGCCAGGGATTTCCTACGAGCAGTACTTC.

The chain employs TRBV5-1 and TRBJ2-3; maybe TRBD2 (6 bases). The V end lost 4 bases, the J end lost 3 bases, and 12 bases lay between the germline ends. Germline values: CDR1 SGHRS, CDR2 YFSETQ. The CDR3 sequence is 14 residues long. CDR3 in DNA: TGCGCCAGCAGCCCGGCCGCGGGAACAGATACGCAGTATTTT. Its protein is CASSPAAGTDTQYF.

The chain combines TRBV6-2 or TRBV6-3 with TRBJ2-1; tentative D call: TRBD1 (5 bases). Germline V CDR1 and CDR2: MNHEY, SVGEGT. The CDR3 runs 14 residues. The V end lost 2 bases, the J end lost 8 bases, and 13 bases lay between the germline ends. The CDR3 nucleotides are TGTGCCAGCAGTTACCAGATTGGGGCCCATGAGCAGTTCTTC. It codes for CASSYQIGAHEQFF.

For this clonotype: The germline gene is not matched at one end of the junction; a read error may be the cause. This CDR3 reads CVSSRDPGAQNIQYF. CDR3 nucleotide sequence: TGTGTCAGCAGTCGAGATCCAGGGGCGCAAAACATTCAGTACTTC. The chain uses TRBV6-5 and TRBJ2-4; possible D gene TRBD1, 6 bases. Germline-derived CDR1 and CDR2 are MNHEY and SVGAGI. The CDR3 totals 15 residues.

About this clonotype: Compared with germline, one end of the junction differs, possibly owing to a read error. This sequence joins TRBV20-1 and TRBJ2-1; D is undetermined. The CDR3 sequence is 13 residues long. The germline V gene encodes CDR1 DFQATT and CDR2 SNEGSKA (reference sequence). The CDR3 reads CSARYSSYNKQFF. In nucleotides, the CDR3 is TGCAGTGCTAGATACTCTTCCTACAATAAGCAGTTCTTC.

The rearrangement joins TRBV5-1 to TRBJ2-3; D unresolved. The length of the CDR3 is 16 residues. Trimming left V 0 bases short and J 1 base short, with 12 bases between. Looked up from germline, CDR1 is SGHRS and CDR2 is YFSETQ. The CDR3 region is CASSLEDAPGTDTQYF. Written as DNA, the CDR3 is TGCGCCAGCAGCTTGGAGGACGCCCCTGGCACAGATACGCAGTATTTT.

As concerns this clonotype: No conserved phenylalanine or tryptophan ends this CDR3, so it is likely a read error. The V gene is TRBV12-3 or TRBV12-4, the J gene TRBJ2-3; D is unresolved. This CDR3 is built from 15 residues. The CDR3 bases are TGTACCAGCAGTTTAAATAACCTGCTCGCAGATGCGCAGTATTCT. It codes for CTSSLNNLLADAQYS.

This chain uses TRBV20-1 with TRBJ2-3; tentatively, D is TRBD1 (5 bases). Germline CDR1 DFQATT, CDR2 SNEGSKA (reference sequence). V was clipped by 6 bases and J by 2 bases, with 9 bases between them. This CDR3 is 12 amino acids long. The CDR3 nucleotides read TGCAGTGCGTACAGGTCCACAGATACGCAGTATTTT. Amino acids: CSAYRSTDTQYF.